Below, 26 T cell receptor beta chains from the same sample are listed, as sequenced in a study of T cells in localized non-small cell lung cancer (dated by TCRdb to the early 2020s). Libraries were prepared through the immunoSEQ multiplex PCR assay. In its TCRdb copy, this immuneACCESS table keeps in-frame sequences only and misses some clones. Where compared with another copy, unresolved V genes explain less than half of these, and the others have no known cause. The sample contains a few thousand clones, 20% to 25% of them found a single time. The top ten constitute around 25% of the sample. This material consisted of lung tumor tissue, taken before any cancer treatment. Receptors were obtained from a woman aged 40-70 years with stage I lung adenocarcinoma.

The J gene is TRBJ1-4, the V gene TRBV19; TRBD1 matches at 7 bases. V was pared by 3 bases and J by 4 bases, with 8 bases of the junction left unmatched. This CDR3 is 16 amino acids long. Germline lookup yields CDR1 LNHDA and CDR2 SQIVND (reference sequence). Here the CDR3 reads CASSMRNRGYNEKLFF. The CDR3, as DNA: TGTGCCAGTAGTATGCGCAACAGGGGCTATAATGAAAAACTGTTTTTT.

There are a few counts of this clone. The chain joins TRBV6-7 to TRBJ1-1; D call uncertain. TRBV6-7 is placed among ORFs of uncertain function. The CDR3 contains 12 residues. The ends were cut back, 4 bases at V and 8 bases at J, with 11 bases in the middle. Here the CDR3 reads CASSFRTREAFF. CDR3 coding DNA: TGTGCCAGCAGTTTCCGGACCCGGGAAGCTTTCTTT.

The chain has TRBV15 and TRBJ2-5, with 9 bases that match TRBD2. The CDR3 runs 17 residues. Germline loops: CDR1 LNHNV, CDR2 YYDKDF (reference sequence). The trim removed 2 bases at V and 1 base at J, leaving 8 bases unmatched. The DNA of the CDR3 is TGTGCCACCAGCAGATCCGCGGCGGGGGGGTTCCAAGAGACCCAGTACTTC. Translating gives CATSRSAAGGFQETQYF.

This chain uses TRBV18 with TRBJ1-6, with no clear D. This CDR3 region has 15 residues. Trimming took off 0 bases at V and 7 bases at J, with 10 bases between the two ends. Germline loops: CDR1 KGHSH, CDR2 LQKENI. Written as DNA, the CDR3 is TGTGCCAGCTCACCACCGGCGGGAGGCAATTCACCCCTCCACTTT. Protein: CASSPPAGGNSPLHF. The full variable domain, with the rest looked up from reference TRBV18 and TRBJ1-6, is NAGVMQNPRHLVRRRGQEARLRCSPMKGHSHVYWYRQLPEEGLKFMVYLQKENIIDESGMPKERFSAEFPKEGPSILRIQQVVRGDSAAYFCASSPPAGGNSPLHFGNGTRLTVT.

V gene TRBV6-8 combines with J gene TRBJ2-7, with D tentatively TRBD1 (5 bases). The germline V and J ends were trimmed by 5 bases and 5 bases, with 22 bases remaining between them. The V gene's germline CDR1 is MNHGY and CDR2 SAAAGT. This CDR3 is built from 16 residues. The CDR3 loop is CASSSPDSDRIHEQYF. The DNA for the CDR3 is TGTGCCAGCAGTAGCCCTGACTCCGACAGAATCCACGAGCAGTACTTC.

The CDR3 is CASSLGQTGDEQFF. The DNA for the CDR3 is TGCGCCAGCAGCTTGGGACAGACGGGGGATGAGCAGTTCTTC. The chain recombines TRBV5-1 with TRBJ2-1; TRBD2 might be the D (6 bases). V lost 0 bases to trimming and J lost 8 bases, with 12 bases between them. CDR3 length: 14 residues. Germline V gives CDR1 SGHRS, CDR2 YFSETQ.

This clone is labeled large. The rearrangement uses TRBV6-8 and TRBJ2-2, with TRBD1 as a possible D gene (6 bases). Trimming took 8 bases from V and 2 from J, leaving 15 bases between them. The CDR3 consists of 15 residues. The germline CDR1 and CDR2 sequences are MNHGY and SAAAGT. The CDR3 reads CASGTGHPNTGELFF. The CDR3 bases are TGTGCCAGCGGGACGGGACACCCAAACACCGGGGAGCTGTTTTTT.

This clone was seen more than once but under ten times. The rearrangement links TRBV28 to TRBJ2-1; D assignment may be TRBD1 or TRBD2 (5 bases each). From germline, CDR1 is MDHEN and CDR2 SYDVKM. V dropped 4 bases and J dropped 3 bases, with 16 bases sitting between them. This CDR3 has 16 residues. The CDR3 sequence is CASSSVRGTIYNEQFF. The CDR3, as DNA: TGTGCCAGCAGTTCCGTGAGGGGAACCATCTACAATGAGCAGTTCTTC.

This chain joins TRBV19 and TRBJ2-1; TRBD2 might be the D (5 bases). Trimming left V 7 bases short and J 10 bases short, with 14 bases between. Germline assignment: CDR1 LNHDA and CDR2 SQIVND (reference sequence). The CDR3 has 12 amino acids. This chain's CDR3 is CASTFSAGEQFF. CDR3 coding DNA: TGTGCCAGTACCTTTAGCGCAGGAGAGCAGTTCTTC.

The rearrangement joins TRBV1 to TRBJ1-4; TRBD1 is the table's D call, not checked against the DNA. TRBV1 is classified as a pseudogene. This CDR3 is built from 17 residues. The CDR3 region has the DNA TGCGCCAGCAGCCGAACAACACAGGGGTTTGGTGGTGAAAAACTGTTTTTT. Encoded protein: CASSRTTQGFGGEKLFF.

This clone was found a few times. This chain joins TRBV2 and TRBJ2-5; a possible D gene is TRBD1 (5 bases). Trimming stripped 2 bases from V and 2 bases from J, with 21 bases between. The CDR3 totals 18 residues. Germline CDR1 and CDR2: SNHLY and FYNNEI. The CDR3 loop reads CASSEYGRATPQQETQYF. CDR3 nucleotide sequence: TGTGCCAGCAGTGAATATGGCAGGGCTACTCCCCAACAAGAGACCCAGTACTTC.

This clone was seen more than once but under ten times. The CDR3 is CASSQATGELFF. The CDR3 nucleotides are TGTGCCAGCAGCCAAGCAACCGGGGAGCTGTTTTTT. The chain joins TRBV9 to TRBJ2-2; no reliable D call. Germline CDR1 SGDLS, CDR2 YYNGEE. This CDR3 has 12 residues. Trimming removed 4 bases from V and 5 bases from J, with 6 bases in between.

Ten or more counts support this clone. The chain uses TRBV7-2 and TRBJ2-7; possible D gene TRBD2, 5 bases. This CDR3 comprises 13 residues. V was trimmed by 0 bases and J by 3 bases, leaving 6 bases between them. The germline gives CDR1 SGHTA, CDR2 FQGNSA. CDR3 amino acids: CASSLAGNYEQYF. CDR3 nucleotides: TGTGCCAGCAGCTTAGCCGGGAACTACGAGCAGTACTTC.

J is TRBJ1-1 and V is TRBV9; TRBD1 aligns across 7 bases. The germline gives CDR1 SGDLS, CDR2 YYNGEE. V lost 3 bases and J lost 4; bases outside the gene matches: 3. The CDR3 sequence is 13 residues long. CDR3 nucleotides: TGTGCCAGCAGCGCGAGGGGGCCCACTGAAGCTTTCTTT. This translates into CASSARGPTEAFF.

The chain recombines TRBV19 with TRBJ1-2; 7 bases are a match to TRBD1. Per germline, CDR1 LNHDA and CDR2 SQIVND (reference sequence). CDR3 size: 15 residues. V was pared by 5 bases and J by 4 bases, with 10 bases of the junction left unmatched. CDR3 nucleotide sequence: TGTGCCAGTAGTCCAGACTCGACAGGGCCCTATGGCTACACCTTC. Encoded protein: CASSPDSTGPYGYTF.

This clone is deemed medium-sized. V is TRBV6-8 and J is TRBJ2-7; the D gene could be TRBD1 or TRBD2 (6 bases each). Germline loops: CDR1 MNHGY, CDR2 SAAAGT. With 7 bases removed from V and 1 base from J, the gap between germline ends came to 17 bases. This CDR3 has 15 amino acids. DNA of the CDR3: TGTGCCAGCAAGACGGGAGCTACAGGGTCCTACGAGCAGTACTTC. It encodes CASKTGATGSYEQYF.

The sample holds a few counts of this clone. The V gene is TRBV11-3, the J gene TRBJ2-7; TRBD2 aligns across 11 bases. Germline V CDR1 and CDR2: SGHNT, YENEEA. Losses at the gene ends were 3 bases for V and 2 bases for J; bases not matched to a gene: 0. This CDR3 is 14 amino acids long. This chain's CDR3 is CASSLTSGAYEQYF. The CDR3 DNA is TGTGCCAGCAGCTTGACTAGCGGGGCCTACGAGCAGTACTTC. The variable domain in full, completed from reference TRBV11-3 and TRBJ2-7, reads EAGVVQSPRYKIIEKKQPVAFWCNPISGHNTLYWYLQNLGQGPELLIRYENEEAVDDSQLPKDRFSAERLKGVDSTLKIQPAELGDSAVYLCASSLTSGAYEQYFGPGTRLTVT.

This clone has only a few counts. The chain has TRBV11-3 and TRBJ2-2, with 8 positions matching TRBD2. The CDR3 is 14 amino acids. Germline CDR1 SGHNT, CDR2 YENEEA. The V gene end was trimmed by 5 bases and the J gene end by 1 base; junction bases not matched to a gene: 0. CDR3 sequence reads: CASSGTRNTGELFF. The CDR3 DNA sequence: TGTGCCAGCAGCGGGACTAGGAACACCGGGGAGCTGTTTTTT.

The chain recombines TRBV15 with TRBJ1-2; D uncertain. This CDR3 is built from 14 residues. V was cut by 1 base and J by 5 bases, with 11 bases left in between. The V gene's germline CDR1 is LNHNV and CDR2 YYDKDF (reference sequence). This CDR3 reads CATSRGSQTYGYTF. DNA for the CDR3: TGTGCCACCAGCAGAGGTAGTCAGACTTATGGCTACACCTTC.

The gene calls are TRBV29-1 and TRBJ1-3; D is possibly TRBD1 (6 bases). Trimming left V 5 bases short and J 2 bases short, with 13 bases between. Per the germline V gene, CDR1 is SQVTM and CDR2 is ANQGSEA. The CDR3 spans 14 residues. Here the CDR3 reads CSVTSGAAGNTIYF. The CDR3 DNA sequence: TGCAGCGTTACATCAGGGGCTGCTGGAAACACCATATATTTT.

The sample holds a few counts of this clone. The chain couples TRBV9 to TRBJ2-3; 9 nucleotides align to TRBD1. The CDR3 contains 17 residues. The V gene end was trimmed by 0 bases and the J gene end by 6 bases; junction bases not matched to a gene: 11. CDR1 and CDR2 from the germline V gene are SGDLS and YYNGEE. This CDR3 is CASSVEFVQGAGDTQYF. The CDR3 nucleotides read TGTGCCAGCAGCGTAGAATTCGTACAGGGGGCAGGGGATACGCAGTATTTT.

By its share, this clone is medium-sized (0.01 to 0.1%). The chain employs TRBV6-8 and TRBJ1-1; D remains ambiguous. CDR3 length: 12 residues. Trimming removed 2 bases from V and 6 bases from J, with 7 bases in between. The germline V gene has CDR1 MNHGY and CDR2 SAAAGT. CDR3 coding DNA: TGTGCCAGCAGTTACGTACTTGCTGAAGCTTTCTTT. Translation: CASSYVLAEAFF.

The sample holds a few counts of this clone. This sequence joins TRBV11-3 and TRBJ2-7; D uncertain. The V end was cut by 1 base, the J end by 3 bases, with 16 bases between. From germline, CDR1 is SGHNT and CDR2 YENEEA. The CDR3 runs 16 residues. CDR3 coding DNA: TGTGCCAGCAGCTTAGGGGCCCTCGGTGTCGGCTACGAGCAGTACTTC. Its protein product is CASSLGALGVGYEQYF.

This clone is deemed medium-sized. This sequence joins TRBV11-3 and TRBJ2-2; the D gene is possibly TRBD2 (6 bases). This CDR3 has 14 amino acids. V was pared by 7 bases and J by 4 bases, with 13 bases between. Germline V gene lookup returns CDR1 SGHNT and CDR2 YENEEA. The CDR3 nucleotides are TGTGCCAGCACTATTTCCGGGGGCACCGGGGAGCTGTTTTTT. Translation gives CASTISGGTGELFF.

This clone has more than one count but fewer than ten. The V call is TRBV7-6, the J call TRBJ1-1; D possibly corresponds to TRBD1 (6 bases). The CDR3 has 14 amino acids. V lost 5 bases, J lost 13 bases, and 23 bases lay in between. CDR1 is SGHVS, CDR2 FNYEAQ, per germline. In nucleotides, the CDR3 is TGTGCCAGCAGCGTAGGATTGGACAGCGGCAGTGGTTTCTTT. This translates into CASSVGLDSGSGFF.

This sequence joins TRBV21-1 and TRBJ2-3; the table's TRBD2 call for D was not verified on the DNA. TRBV21-1 is an annotated pseudogene. The CDR3 is 15 amino acids. The CDR3 region has the DNA TGTGCCAGCAGCGAACTAGCGGGGGGGTATGATACGCAGTATTTT. Translating gives CASSELAGGYDTQYF.